The 23 T cell receptor beta chains below come from one sample, sequenced in a study of T cell responses to AZD1222 COVID-19 vaccine. Generated by immunoSEQ multiplex PCR, the TCRdb table keeps only in-frame clones and is missing some. The sample shows roughly 180,000 clones, 90% of them seen only once. Sequencing used peripheral blood, obtained on day 0 of AZD1222 vaccination. The origin of the receptors is an adult in good health.

This chain connects TRBV10-3 to TRBJ2-1; D perhaps matches TRBD1 (5 bases). V shed 8 bases and J shed 3 bases, with 23 bases lying between them. Per germline, CDR1 ENHRY and CDR2 SYGVKD. The CDR3 sequence is 17 residues long. CDR3 DNA sequence: TGTGCCATCGGTGGTGAGGTGCAGGGTTTAGTCTACAATGAGCAGTTCTTC. Translation gives CAIGGEVQGLVYNEQFF.

The chain has TRBV13 and TRBJ1-2; D ambiguous. The V end was cut by 0 bases, the J end by 8 bases, with 13 bases between. Germline V lookup: CDR1 PRHDT, CDR2 FYEKMQ (reference sequence). There are 14 residues in the CDR3. CDR3 DNA sequence: TGTGCCAGCAGCTTAGGAGCGGGGAATAGGGGCTACACCTTC. Its translation is CASSLGAGNRGYTF.

The chain joins TRBV19 to TRBJ1-1; a possible D gene is TRBD1 (6 bases). CDR3 length: 13 residues. The V end was cut by 7 bases, the J end by 1 base, with 10 bases between. Germline V gene sequence: CDR1 LNHDA, CDR2 SQIVND (reference sequence). The CDR3 coding sequence is TGTGCCAGTATGGGGGCAGCGAACACTGAAGCTTTCTTT. It is translated as CASMGAANTEAFF.

The chain recombines TRBV11-2 with TRBJ1-6, with D unclear. CDR1 is SGHAT, CDR2 FQNNGV, per germline. The CDR3 contains 12 residues. Trimming left V 3 bases short and J 7 bases short, with 4 bases between. This CDR3 reads CASSFVNSPLHF. The CDR3 region has the DNA TGTGCCAGCAGCTTCGTAAATTCACCCCTCCACTTT.

V gene TRBV11-2 combines with J gene TRBJ2-5; 7 nucleotides match TRBD2. Germline assignment: CDR1 SGHAT and CDR2 FQNNGV. CDR3 length: 13 residues. The V segment lost 4 bases and the J segment 4 bases; nucleotides outside the gene matches: 3. The CDR3 loop is CASSSWGGETQYF. CDR3 coding DNA: TGTGCCAGCAGCTCCTGGGGGGGAGAGACCCAGTACTTC.

The CDR3, as DNA: TGTGCCAGCCTGGACCGGGACAGGGGAAACAATGAGCAGTTCTTC. This encodes CASLDRDRGNNEQFF. This chain links TRBV25-1 with TRBJ2-1, with 10 bases aligning to TRBD1. This CDR3 comprises 15 residues. With 8 bases clipped from V and 5 bases from J, the junction kept 9 bases outside the gene matches. Germline V lookup: CDR1 MGHDK, CDR2 SYGVNS.

This clone was counted a single time. The chain joins TRBV11-2 to TRBJ2-3; 7 bases align to TRBD2. Germline CDR1 SGHAT, CDR2 FQNNGV. With V trimmed by 6 bases and J by 5 bases, 14 bases remained unmatched. This CDR3 comprises 16 residues. The CDR3 DNA sequence: TGTGCCAGCAGGAGCAGCGGGGAGGGGCCTGGAGATACGCAGTATTTT. As protein: CASRSSGEGPGDTQYF. The whole variable domain, filled in from reference TRBV11-2 and TRBJ2-3, reads EAGVAQSPRYKIIEKRQSVAFWCNPISGHATLYWYQQILGQGPKLLIQFQNNGVVDDSQLPKDRFSAERLKGVDSTLKIQPAKLEDSAVYLCASRSSGEGPGDTQYFGPGTRLTVL.

J is TRBJ1-1 and V is TRBV2; D ambiguous. From germline, CDR1 is SNHLY and CDR2 FYNNEI. Trimming took 9 bases from V and 0 from J, leaving 5 bases between them. CDR3 length equals 11 residues. This CDR3 reads CASDLNTEAFF. CDR3 DNA sequence: TGTGCCAGTGACTTGAACACTGAAGCTTTCTTT.

This rearrangement joins TRBV5-6 to TRBJ1-1; weak D call: TRBD1 (6 bases). CDR3 length: 15 residues. In germline, CDR1 is SGHDT, CDR2 YYEEEE. The germline V and J ends were trimmed by 0 bases and 11 bases, with 20 bases remaining between them. The DNA for the CDR3 is TGTGCCAGCAGCTTGGGACAGGATCCCATCCCGATGGCTTTCTTT. Its translation is CASSLGQDPIPMAFF.

Concerning this clone itself: Other DNA sequences in the sample encode the same CDR3. The chain employs TRBV5-1 and TRBJ1-5; D is uncertain. V lost 2 bases, J lost 4 bases, and 10 bases lay in between. Germline V lookup: CDR1 SGHRS, CDR2 YFSETQ. The CDR3 totals 14 residues. The CDR3 sequence: CASSFSSGNQPQHF. CDR3 DNA: TGCGCCAGCAGCTTCAGTTCGGGGAATCAGCCCCAGCATTTT.

V is TRBV7-2 and J is TRBJ2-1, with 8 nucleotides matching TRBD1. The J segment lost 8 bases and the V segment lost 1 base, leaving 4 bases of the junction unmatched. This CDR3 contains 14 residues. Germline V gene lookup returns CDR1 SGHTA and CDR2 FQGNSA. CDR3 in amino acids: CASSLGTGGYEQFF. DNA for the CDR3: TGTGCCAGCAGCTTAGGAACAGGGGGGTATGAGCAGTTCTTC.

The chain combines TRBV4-2 with TRBJ1-3; D is ambiguous. The ends were cut back, 3 bases at V and 8 bases at J, with 11 bases in the middle. The CDR3 has 13 amino acids. The V gene's germline CDR1 is LGHNA and CDR2 YNFKEQ. The CDR3 coding sequence is TGTGCCAGCAGCCAGGCTCCCCGAGACACCATATATTTT. Protein sequence: CASSQAPRDTIYF.

This clone was picked up a small number of times. CDR3 sequence (DNA): TGTGCCAGTAGTATTGTGGGTCGGGGCAATCAGCCCCAGCATTTT. It codes for CASSIVGRGNQPQHF. The rearrangement joins TRBV19 to TRBJ1-5; D remains unclear. CDR1 and CDR2 from the germline V gene are LNHDA and SQIVND (reference sequence). The CDR3 runs 15 residues. The V end was cut by 3 bases, the J end by 2 bases, with 11 bases between. Full variable domain (remainder filled in from reference TRBV19 and TRBJ1-5): DGGITQSPKYLFRKEGQNVTLSCEQNLNHDAMYWYRQDPGQGLRLIYYSQIVNDFQKGDIAEGYSVSREKKESFPLTVTSAQKNPTAFYLCASSIVGRGNQPQHFGDGTRLSIL.

The chain recombines TRBV5-1 with TRBJ1-5; D possibly corresponds to TRBD1 (6 bases). This CDR3 spans 15 amino acids. Germline-derived CDR1 and CDR2 are SGHRS and YFSETQ. The germline V and J ends were trimmed by 0 bases and 9 bases, with 16 bases remaining between them. The CDR3 nucleotides are TGCGCCAGCAGCTTGGATACAGGGTCGGGCAGGCCCCAGCATTTT. It specifies CASSLDTGSGRPQHF.

V gene TRBV6-5 combines with J gene TRBJ2-1, with D tentatively TRBD2 (5 bases). Trimming left V 6 bases short and J 0 bases short, with 9 bases between. Germline CDR1 MNHEY, CDR2 SVGAGI. The CDR3 has 14 residues. The CDR3 protein is CASSLSDSYNEQFF. The CDR3 coding sequence is TGTGCCAGCAGCCTTAGCGACTCCTACAATGAGCAGTTCTTC.

This rearrangement joins TRBV5-1 to TRBJ1-4; no clear D gene. Germline V gives CDR1 SGHRS, CDR2 YFSETQ. This CDR3 region has 15 residues. V lost 0 bases and J lost 7, with 13 bases in between. The CDR3, as DNA: TGCGCCAGCAGCTTGGCCATGGGTAGGAGTGAAAAACTGTTTTTT. This encodes CASSLAMGRSEKLFF.

The chain carries TRBV7-9 and TRBJ1-5; 10 positions agree with TRBD1. Germline CDR1 SEHNR, CDR2 FQNEAQ (reference sequence). The CDR3 is 15 residues long. The junction had 6 bases not matched to a gene; V was cut back by 3 bases and J by 7 bases. CDR3 sequence: CASSLTGGARQPQHF. DNA for the CDR3: TGTGCCAGCAGCTTGACAGGGGGCGCGAGGCAGCCCCAGCATTTT. Based on the CDR3 plus reference TRBV7-9 and TRBJ1-5, the full variable domain is DTGVSQNPRHKITKRGQNVTFRCDPISEHNRLYWYRQTLGQGPEFLTYFQNEAQLEKSRLLSDRFSAERPKGSFSTLEIQRTEQGDSAMYLCASSLTGGARQPQHFGDGTRLSIL.

This clone was observed a few times. V is TRBV7-6 and J is TRBJ2-3; no firm D call. The CDR3 has 16 amino acids. The V end was cut by 3 bases, the J end by 1 base, with 14 bases between. From germline, CDR1 is SGHVS and CDR2 FNYEAQ. In DNA form, the CDR3 reads TGTGCCAGCAGCTTTCGGGTTTTAGGTGGCACAGATACGCAGTATTTT. Its protein product is CASSFRVLGGTDTQYF. Complete variable domain (other parts from reference TRBV7-6 and TRBJ2-3): GAGVSQSPRYKVTKRGQDVALRCDPISGHVSLYWYRQALGQGPEFLTYFNYEAQQDKSGLPNDRFSAERPEGSISTLTIQRTEQRDSAMYRCASSFRVLGGTDTQYFGPGTRLTVL.

The chain recombines TRBV6-6 with TRBJ1-3, with D uncertain. CDR1 and CDR2 from the germline V gene are MNHNY and SVGAGI (reference sequence). Trimming cost V 4 bases and J 0 bases, with 13 bases left between them. The CDR3 runs to 16 residues. CDR3 loop: CASSFIGRSSGNTIYF. The CDR3 nucleotides are TGTGCCAGCAGTTTTATCGGGCGAAGCTCTGGAAACACCATATATTTT.

The chain joins TRBV30 to TRBJ1-5; perhaps TRBD1 as D (6 bases). V was clipped by 4 bases and J by 6 bases, with 13 bases between them. CDR1 and CDR2 (germline): GTSNPN, SVGIG (reference sequence). The CDR3 has 13 residues. This CDR3 reads CAWNYGGVQPQHF. CDR3 nucleotide sequence: TGTGCCTGGAACTATGGGGGCGTTCAGCCCCAGCATTTT.

The rearrangement uses TRBV19 and TRBJ2-1; TRBD2 might be the D (5 bases). This CDR3 is built from 15 residues. The ends were cut back, 7 bases at V and 3 bases at J, with 16 bases in the middle. Germline CDR1 is LNHDA and CDR2 is SQIVND (reference sequence). CDR3 residues: CASTSSGLIYNEQFF. The CDR3 nucleotides are TGTGCCAGTACTTCTTCCGGACTCATCTACAATGAGCAGTTCTTC.

The chain employs TRBV7-9 and TRBJ1-2; D is perhaps TRBD1 (5 bases). V was cut by 2 bases and J by 4 bases, with 11 bases left in between. The CDR3 has 14 residues. CDR1 SEHNR and CDR2 FQNEAQ come from the germline V gene (reference sequence). DNA for the CDR3: TGTGCCAGCAGCTTATTGGGGCAGAGCTATGGCTACACCTTC. Encoded protein: CASSLLGQSYGYTF.

This clone is a singleton in its sample. The chain couples TRBV4-3 to TRBJ1-2; TRBD1 might be the D (6 bases). Trimming shortened V by 7 bases and J by 6 bases, and 18 bases separated the two germline ends. This CDR3 has 14 residues. Germline V gives CDR1 LGHNA, CDR2 YSLEER. The DNA of the CDR3 is TGCGCCAGCAAACCACCAGGGGATCGTCATGGCTACACCTTC. This encodes CASKPPGDRHGYTF.